This T cell receptor (beta chain) was identified in a study of T cell responses to AZD1222 COVID-19 vaccine listed by TCRdb under 2021. Study-level background: AZD1222 recipients with second doses at about 4 weeks or about 12 weeks were pooled, because spike-specific TCR depth and breadth did not differ between schedules. A total of 233 trial participants underwent TCR sequencing, of whom some 210 received two doses of AZD1222 and about 25 received two doses of the MenACWY control vaccine. Trial participants were enrolled into age subgroups of 18-55, 56-69 and 70-plus years, which contained roughly 150, 30 and 60 TCR-sequenced participants, respectively. Results the study describes overall, beyond this receptor: The whole spike protein was spanned by vaccine-associated CD4 TCRs, and dominant responses were seen in regions 160-218 and 743-854. In the small 56-69-year group, the increase in depth fell short of significance, most likely because of low power. Epitopes outside the regions mutated in the B.1.351 and B.1.1.7 variants were reportedly recognized by nearly half of the unique spike-specific TCRs. Participants were mostly white British and included more females than males, and it was suggested by the authors that clonal diversity may have been underestimated. After two AZD1222 doses, spike-specific TCR breadth and depth were significantly higher than at day 0 and than in MenACWY recipients. Only six AZD1222 recipients were SARS-CoV-2 seropositive at baseline, limiting conclusions about previously exposed vaccinees. Because no day 14 peak-response samples were available, repertoires were characterized only after the peak T cell response.

The time point tag for this specimen amounts to: baseline before first vaccination. Samples from vaccinated people were obtained from the UK trials COV001 and COV002, which included a single-blind randomized controlled phase 2/3 trial of AZD1222 (ChAdOx1 nCoV-19) in healthy adults. For TCRbeta chain sequencing, PBMC samples from trial participants were taken at day 0 and at day 28 after the second dose. The CDR3 regions of human TCRbeta chains were analyzed by immunosequencing. The study's processing was this. Repertoire TCRs were checked for matches against a reference library of SARS-CoV-2-specific TCRs that had been generated using the MIRA antigen-specificity platform. Breadth was defined as the fraction of unique TCRs that were SARS-CoV-2-associated. Depth was defined as the fraction of total T cells that were SARS-CoV-2-associated. Using the MIRA data, each spike-specific TCR was assigned both to the spike region to which the TCR was reactive and to a CD4 or CD8 class. Log10-transformed breadth and depth values were compared by one-way ANOVA with Sidak's multiple comparisons tests. TCRdb obtained this table from immuneACCESS and retained in-frame rearrangements with V and J assigned. These tables miss some clones; where compared with another copy, unresolved V genes account for less than half of the shortfall, and the remainder is unexplained. That table gives V, J and clone size, and the DNA gave D and trimming. The sample contains approximately 130,000 clones, 70% to 90% of them found a single time. Almost 9.5% of the sample is held by the ten biggest clonotypes.

The germline V gene gives CDR1 as SNHLY and CDR2 as FYNNEI. V and J are truncated by 8 bases and 5 bases respectively, leaving an intervening sequence of 13 bases. Its CDR3 holds 13 amino acids, cysteine through phenylalanine. This entry keeps only the CDR3 DNA: 39 bases, framed from base 1. Turning to this clone: It has no known antigen specificity. No base quality values were provided; no much bigger clone lies one nucleotide off.

The source material was peripheral blood, sampled on day 0 of AZD1222 vaccination. The sequence was obtained from an adult in good health. The V and J segments used are TRBV2 and TRBJ2-1; the D gene is unclear. The DNA reads TGTGCCAGCCTCAGCCGCTTGAACAATGAGCAGTTCTTC. Its protein product is CASLSRLNNEQFF.